This T cell receptor (beta chain) was retrieved from a study of neurological immune-mediated disorders. Findings and caveats of the study: HTLV-1-associated myelopathy displayed the greatest TCR clonal expansion, and multiple sclerosis exhibited the smallest, lower than that of healthy controls.

This clonotype was found many times. No antigen is known for it. MiXCR, run by TCRdb on the 5' RACE reads, gives a single entry per CDR3 protein. The sample carries over 55,000 distinct CDR3 sequences, roughly 10% recorded once. The sample's time point: longitudinal time-point 1 (baseline). Unsorted libraries came from 2 million PBMCs stored at -80 °C. In germline, CDR1 is MNHEY, CDR2 SMNVEV (reference sequence). CDR3 length: 14 residues. V lost 5 bases to trimming and J lost 1 base, with 11 bases between them. The V and J genes are TRBV27 and TRBJ1-1; tentative D call: TRBD1 (5 bases). The receptor was derived from a man younger than 45 in good health. The sequencing sample was made of PBMCs. The chain's CDR3 is CASSPVGGNTEAFF. CDR3 sequence (DNA): TGTGCCAGCAGTCCCGTCGGGGGGAACACTGAAGCTTTCTTT.